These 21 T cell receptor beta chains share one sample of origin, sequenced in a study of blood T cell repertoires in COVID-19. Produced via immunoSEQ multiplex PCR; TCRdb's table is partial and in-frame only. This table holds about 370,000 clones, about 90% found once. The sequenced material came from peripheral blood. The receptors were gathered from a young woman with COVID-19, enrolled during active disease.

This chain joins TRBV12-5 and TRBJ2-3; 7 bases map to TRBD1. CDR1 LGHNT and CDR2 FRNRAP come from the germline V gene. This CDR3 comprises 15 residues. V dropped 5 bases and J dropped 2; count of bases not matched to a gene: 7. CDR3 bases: TGTGCTAGTGGTCAGAAGGGGGCGTACACAGATACGCAGTATTTT. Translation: CASGQKGAYTDTQYF. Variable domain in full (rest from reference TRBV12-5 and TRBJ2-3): DARVTQTPRHKVTEMGQEVTMRCQPILGHNTVFWYRQTMMQGLELLAYFRNRAPLDDSGMPKDRFSAEMPDATLATLKIQPSEPRDSAVYFCASGQKGAYTDTQYFGPGTRLTVL.

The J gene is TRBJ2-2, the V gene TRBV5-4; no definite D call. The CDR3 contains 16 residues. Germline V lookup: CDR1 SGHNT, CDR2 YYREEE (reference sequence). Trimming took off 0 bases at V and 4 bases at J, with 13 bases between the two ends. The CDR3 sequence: CASSLGARRGTGELFF. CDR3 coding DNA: TGTGCCAGCAGCTTGGGGGCGCGTCGTGGCACCGGGGAGCTGTTTTTT.

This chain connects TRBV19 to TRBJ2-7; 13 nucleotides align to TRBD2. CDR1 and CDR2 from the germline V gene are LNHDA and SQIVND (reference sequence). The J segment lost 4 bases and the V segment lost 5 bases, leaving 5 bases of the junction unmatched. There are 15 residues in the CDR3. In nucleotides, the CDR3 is TGTGCCAGTAGTTCCCGGACTAGCGGGGGTTACGAGCAGTACTTC. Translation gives CASSSRTSGGYEQYF.

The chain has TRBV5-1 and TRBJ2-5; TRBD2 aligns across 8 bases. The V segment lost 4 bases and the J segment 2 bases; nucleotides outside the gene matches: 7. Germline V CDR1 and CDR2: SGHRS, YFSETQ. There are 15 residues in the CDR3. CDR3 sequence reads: CASSLHGRGQETQYF. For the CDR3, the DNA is TGCGCCAGCAGCCTACACGGGAGGGGGCAAGAGACCCAGTACTTC.

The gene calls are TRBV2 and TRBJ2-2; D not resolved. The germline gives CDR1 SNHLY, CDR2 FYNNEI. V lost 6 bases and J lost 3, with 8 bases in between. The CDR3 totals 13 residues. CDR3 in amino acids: CASRTQDTGELFF. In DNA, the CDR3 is TGTGCCAGCAGGACCCAGGACACCGGGGAGCTGTTTTTT.

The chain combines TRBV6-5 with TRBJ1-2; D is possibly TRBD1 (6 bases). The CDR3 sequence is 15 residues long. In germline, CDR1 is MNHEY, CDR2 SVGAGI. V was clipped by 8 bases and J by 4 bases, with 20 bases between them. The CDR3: CASVSGQANFYGYTF. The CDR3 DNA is TGTGCCAGCGTTTCGGGACAAGCTAACTTCTATGGCTACACCTTC.

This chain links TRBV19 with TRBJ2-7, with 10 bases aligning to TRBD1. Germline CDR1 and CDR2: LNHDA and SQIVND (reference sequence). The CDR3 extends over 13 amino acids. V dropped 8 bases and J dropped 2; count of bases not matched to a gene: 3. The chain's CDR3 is CASSGTGAYEQYF. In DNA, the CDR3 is TGTGCCAGTTCCGGGACAGGGGCCTACGAGCAGTACTTC.

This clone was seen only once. The CDR3 protein is CASSIDQGLSSYNEQFF. The CDR3 region has the DNA TGTGCCAGTAGTATAGATCAGGGGCTGAGCTCCTACAATGAGCAGTTCTTC. The V gene is TRBV19, the J gene TRBJ2-1; a weak D match, TRBD1 (6 bases). Germline assignment: CDR1 LNHDA and CDR2 SQIVND (reference sequence). With 0 bases removed from V and 0 bases from J, the gap between germline ends came to 12 bases. The CDR3 spans 17 residues.

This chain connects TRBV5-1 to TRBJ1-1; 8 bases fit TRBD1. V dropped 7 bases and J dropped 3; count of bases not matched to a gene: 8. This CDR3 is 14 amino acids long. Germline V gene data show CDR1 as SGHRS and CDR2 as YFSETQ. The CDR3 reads CASRTGDRYTEAFF. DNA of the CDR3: TGCGCCAGCCGAACGGGGGACAGGTACACTGAAGCTTTCTTT. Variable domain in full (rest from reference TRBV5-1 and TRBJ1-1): KAGVTQTPRYLIKTRGQQVTLSCSPISGHRSVSWYQQTPGQGLQFLFEYFSETQRNKGNFPGRFSGRQFSNSRSEMNVSTLELGDSALYLCASRTGDRYTEAFFGQGTRLTVV.

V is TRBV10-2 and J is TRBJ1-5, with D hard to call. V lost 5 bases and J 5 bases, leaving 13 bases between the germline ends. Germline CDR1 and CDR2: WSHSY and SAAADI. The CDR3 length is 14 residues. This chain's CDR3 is CASSREGVYQPQHF. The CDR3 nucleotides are TGCGCCAGCAGTCGCGAGGGAGTGTATCAGCCCCAGCATTTT.

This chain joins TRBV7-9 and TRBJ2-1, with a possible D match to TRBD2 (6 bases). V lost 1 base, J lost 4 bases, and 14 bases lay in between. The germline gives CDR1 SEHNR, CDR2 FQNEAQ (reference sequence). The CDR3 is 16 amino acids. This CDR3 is CASSLGGSGTYNEQFF. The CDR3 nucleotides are TGTGCCAGCAGCTTAGGAGGTAGCGGAACATACAATGAGCAGTTCTTC.

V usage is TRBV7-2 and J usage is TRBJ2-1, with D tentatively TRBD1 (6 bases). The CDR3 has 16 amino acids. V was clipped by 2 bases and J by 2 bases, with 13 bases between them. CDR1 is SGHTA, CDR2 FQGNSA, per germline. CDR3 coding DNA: TGTGCCAGCAGCTTACCAGGGGCCCATCCCTACAATGAGCAGTTCTTC. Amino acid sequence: CASSLPGAHPYNEQFF.

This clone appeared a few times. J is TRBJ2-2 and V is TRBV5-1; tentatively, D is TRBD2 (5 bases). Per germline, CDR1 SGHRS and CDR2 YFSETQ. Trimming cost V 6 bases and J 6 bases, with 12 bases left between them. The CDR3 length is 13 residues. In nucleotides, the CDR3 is TGCGCCAGCAACGGGGTAGGGTCCGGGGAGCTGTTTTTT. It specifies CASNGVGSGELFF.

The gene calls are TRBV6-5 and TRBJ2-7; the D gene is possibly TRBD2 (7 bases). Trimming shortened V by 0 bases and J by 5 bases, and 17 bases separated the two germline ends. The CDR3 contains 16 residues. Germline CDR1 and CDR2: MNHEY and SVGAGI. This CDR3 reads CASSYSGGGSTNEQYF. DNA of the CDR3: TGTGCCAGCAGTTACTCGGGGGGGGGCTCCACGAACGAGCAGTACTTC.

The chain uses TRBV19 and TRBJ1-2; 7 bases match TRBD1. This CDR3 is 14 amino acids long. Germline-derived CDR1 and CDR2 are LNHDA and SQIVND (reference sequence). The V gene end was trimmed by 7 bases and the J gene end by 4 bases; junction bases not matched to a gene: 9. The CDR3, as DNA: TGTGCCAGTACCGACTCGGACAGGCCCTATGGCTACACCTTC. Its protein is CASTDSDRPYGYTF.

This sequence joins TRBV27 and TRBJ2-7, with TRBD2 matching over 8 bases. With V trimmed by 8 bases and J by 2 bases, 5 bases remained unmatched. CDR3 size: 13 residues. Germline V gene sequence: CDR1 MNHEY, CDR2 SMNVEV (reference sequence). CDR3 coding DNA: TGTGCCAGCGCCGGGGGGGTCCCCTACGAGCAGTACTTC. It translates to CASAGGVPYEQYF.

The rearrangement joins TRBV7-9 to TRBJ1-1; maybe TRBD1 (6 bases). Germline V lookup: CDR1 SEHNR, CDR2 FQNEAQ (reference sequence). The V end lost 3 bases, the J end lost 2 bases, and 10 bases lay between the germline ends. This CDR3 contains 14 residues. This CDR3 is CASSFTQGNTEAFF. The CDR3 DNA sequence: TGTGCCAGCAGCTTCACACAGGGTAACACTGAAGCTTTCTTT.

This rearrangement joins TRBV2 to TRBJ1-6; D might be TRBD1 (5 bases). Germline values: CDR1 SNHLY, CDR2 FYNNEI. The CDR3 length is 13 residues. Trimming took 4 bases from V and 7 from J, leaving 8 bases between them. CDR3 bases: TGTGCCAGCAGTGGACAGCTGAATTCACCCCTCCACTTT. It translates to CASSGQLNSPLHF.

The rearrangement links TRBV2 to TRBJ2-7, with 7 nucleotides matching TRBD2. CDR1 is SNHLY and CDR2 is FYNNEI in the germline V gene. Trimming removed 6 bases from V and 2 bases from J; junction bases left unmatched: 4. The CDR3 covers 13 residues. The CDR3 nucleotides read TGTGCCAGCAGCGAGAGCGGGGCCTACGAGCAGTACTTC. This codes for CASSESGAYEQYF.

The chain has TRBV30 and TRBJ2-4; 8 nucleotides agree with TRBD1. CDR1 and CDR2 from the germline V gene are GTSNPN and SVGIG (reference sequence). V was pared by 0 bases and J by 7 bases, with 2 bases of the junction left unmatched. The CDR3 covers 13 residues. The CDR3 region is CAWSVRGPNIQYF. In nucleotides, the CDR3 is TGTGCCTGGAGTGTCAGGGGGCCCAACATTCAGTACTTC.

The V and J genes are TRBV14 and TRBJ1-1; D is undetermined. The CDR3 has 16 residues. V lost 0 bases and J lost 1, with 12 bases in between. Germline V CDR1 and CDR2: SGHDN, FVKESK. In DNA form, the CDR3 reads TGTGCCAGCAGCCAAGAATCAATAACCGGGAACACTGAAGCTTTCTTT. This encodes CASSQESITGNTEAFF.